This is a list of T cell receptor beta chains from one sample in a study of blood T cells in healthy people across ages. TCRdb fed the 5' RACE reads into MiXCR, producing one record per CDR3 protein. In the table there are about 1.4 million distinct CDR3 sequences, roughly 64% of which are singletons. The source material was blood. The receptors derive from a young man in good health. Each CDR3 is given with its conserved first and last residue. The D gene is left open where the match is weak. Some rows mark clone size as missing; the rest say once, few, many or name a class of expanded clone.

abundance: .
j_gene: TRBJ1-1
len: 14
d_gene: .
v_gene: TRBV12-3/TRBV12-4
CDR3aa: CASSETAPNTEAFF
CDR3nt: TGTGCCAGCAGTGAGACAGCGCCGAACACTGAAGCTTTCTTT

abundance: few
j_gene: TRBJ1-4
len: 13
d_gene: .
v_gene: TRBV12-3/TRBV12-4
CDR3aa: CASSLEGTQGLFF
CDR3nt: TGTGCCAGCAGTTTAGAGGGAACTCAGGGACTGTTTTTT

abundance: few
j_gene: TRBJ2-5
len: 15
d_gene: .
v_gene: TRBV5-1
CDR3aa: CASSLTADSQETQYF
CDR3nt: TGCGCCAGCAGTTTAACCGCGGACAGCCAAGAGACCCAGTACTTC

abundance: .
j_gene: TRBJ1-2
len: 15
d_gene: .
v_gene: TRBV27
CDR3aa: CASSLGSQGFYGYTF
CDR3nt: TGCGCCAGCAGTTTAGGGTCTCAGGGGTTCTATGGCTACACCTTC

abundance: .
j_gene: TRBJ1-5
len: 15
d_gene: TRBD1
v_gene: TRBV6-1
CDR3aa: CASSENPQGGQPQHF
CDR3nt: TGTGCCAGCAGTGAAAACCCACAGGGGGGTCAGCCCCAGCATTTT

abundance: .
j_gene: TRBJ2-7
len: 13
d_gene: .
v_gene: TRBV28
CDR3aa: CASSNPGAYEQYF
CDR3nt: TGTGCCAGCAGTAACCCGGGGGCCTACGAGCAGTACTTC

abundance: .
j_gene: TRBJ2-3
len: 18
d_gene: TRBD1
v_gene: TRBV24-1
CDR3aa: CATSDYTSWDRGPDTQYF
CDR3nt: TGTGCCACCAGTGATTATACCTCATGGGACAGGGGACCAGATACGCAGTATTTT

abundance: .
j_gene: TRBJ2-1
len: 13
d_gene: TRBD1
v_gene: TRBV29-1
CDR3aa: CSVETGERGEQFF
CDR3nt: TGCAGCGTCGAAACAGGGGAGAGGGGTGAGCAGTTCTTC

abundance: .
j_gene: TRBJ2-7
len: 16
d_gene: TRBD2
v_gene: TRBV4-3
CDR3aa: CASSQESGGPPYEQYF
CDR3nt: TGCGCCAGCAGCCAAGAAAGCGGGGGGCCCCCCTACGAGCAGTACTTC

abundance: few
j_gene: TRBJ2-7
len: 13
d_gene: TRBD1
v_gene: TRBV29-1
CDR3aa: CSVAVTGAYEQYF
CDR3nt: TGCAGCGTTGCTGTGACAGGGGCCTACGAGCAGTACTTC

abundance: .
j_gene: TRBJ1-2
len: 14
d_gene: .
v_gene: TRBV20-1
CDR3aa: CSAGGAFVLYGYTF
CDR3nt: TGCAGTGCTGGAGGGGCGTTCGTTTTATATGGCTACACCTTC

abundance: .
j_gene: TRBJ2-1
len: 12
d_gene: .
v_gene: TRBV11-2
CDR3aa: CASSVGWDEQFF
CDR3nt: TGTGCCAGCAGCGTTGGGTGGGATGAGCAGTTCTTC

abundance: .
j_gene: TRBJ1-1
len: 15
d_gene: TRBD1
v_gene: TRBV7-9
CDR3aa: CASSLGTGEGTEAFF
CDR3nt: TGTGCCAGCAGCCTCGGGACAGGGGAGGGAACTGAAGCTTTCTTT

abundance: once
j_gene: TRBJ2-3
len: 15
d_gene: TRBD1
v_gene: TRBV28
CDR3aa: CASSLLTGGLDTQYF
CDR3nt: TGTGCCAGCAGTTTATTAACAGGGGGTTTAGATACGCAGTATTTT

abundance: .
j_gene: TRBJ2-1
len: 14
d_gene: .
v_gene: TRBV20-1
CDR3aa: CSASARYEYNEQFF
CDR3nt: TGCAGTGCTAGCGCTCGATACGAGTACAATGAGCAGTTCTTC